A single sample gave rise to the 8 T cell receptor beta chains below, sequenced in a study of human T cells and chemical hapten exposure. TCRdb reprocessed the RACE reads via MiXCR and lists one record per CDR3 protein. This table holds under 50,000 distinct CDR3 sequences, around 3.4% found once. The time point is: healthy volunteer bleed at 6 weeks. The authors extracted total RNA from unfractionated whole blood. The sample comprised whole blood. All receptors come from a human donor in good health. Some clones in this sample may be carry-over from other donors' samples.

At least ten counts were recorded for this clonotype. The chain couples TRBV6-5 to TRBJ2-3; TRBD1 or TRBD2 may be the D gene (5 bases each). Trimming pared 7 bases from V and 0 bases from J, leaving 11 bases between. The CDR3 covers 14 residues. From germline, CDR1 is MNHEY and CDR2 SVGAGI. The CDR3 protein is CASNARGSTDTQYF. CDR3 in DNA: TGTGCCAGCAATGCGAGGGGAAGCACAGATACGCAGTATTTT.

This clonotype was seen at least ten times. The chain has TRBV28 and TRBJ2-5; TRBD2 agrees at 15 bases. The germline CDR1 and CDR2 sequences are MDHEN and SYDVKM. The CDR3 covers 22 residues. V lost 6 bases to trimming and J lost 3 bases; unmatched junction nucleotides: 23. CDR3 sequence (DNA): TGTGCCAGCAGATCCCCCCCCGGGACTAGCGGGAGGTACAGGGTTTTTGAAGAGACCCAGTACTTC. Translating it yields CASRSPPGTSGRYRVFEETQYF. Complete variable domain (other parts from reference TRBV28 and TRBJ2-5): DVKVTQSSRYLVKRTGEKVFLECVQDMDHENMFWYRQDPGLGLRLIYFSYDVKMKEKGDIPEGYSVSREKKERFSLILESASTNQTSMYLCASRSPPGTSGRYRVFEETQYFGPGTRLLVL.

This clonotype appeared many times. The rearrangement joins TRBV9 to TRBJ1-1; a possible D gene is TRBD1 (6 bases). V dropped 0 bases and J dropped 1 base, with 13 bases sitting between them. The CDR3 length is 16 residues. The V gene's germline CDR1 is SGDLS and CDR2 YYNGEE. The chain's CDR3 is CASSVVHSTGNTEAFF. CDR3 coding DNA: TGTGCCAGCAGCGTAGTTCATTCGACAGGGAACACTGAAGCTTTCTTT.

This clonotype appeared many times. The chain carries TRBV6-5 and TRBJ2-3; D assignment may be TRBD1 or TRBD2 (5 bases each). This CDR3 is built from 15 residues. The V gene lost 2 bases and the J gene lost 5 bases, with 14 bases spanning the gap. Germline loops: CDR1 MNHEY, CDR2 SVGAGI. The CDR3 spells CASSYRGRDEDTQYF. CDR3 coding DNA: TGTGCCAGCAGTTACCGGGGAAGGGACGAAGATACGCAGTATTTT.

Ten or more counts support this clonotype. DNA for the CDR3: TGTGCCAGCAGCCCACCGGGACAGCTCAATCAGCCCCAGCATTTT. It encodes CASSPPGQLNQPQHF. The rearrangement links TRBV28 to TRBJ1-5, with TRBD1 matching over 7 bases. The CDR3 is 15 residues long. Germline V lookup: CDR1 MDHEN, CDR2 SYDVKM. V shed 6 bases, J shed 3 bases, and the junction held 8 bases outside the gene matches.

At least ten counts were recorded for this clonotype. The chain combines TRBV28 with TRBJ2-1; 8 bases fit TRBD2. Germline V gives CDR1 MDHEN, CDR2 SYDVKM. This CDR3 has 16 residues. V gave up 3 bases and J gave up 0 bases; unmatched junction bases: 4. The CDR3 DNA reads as TGTGCCAGCAGTTTTCTAGCGGGCAGCTCCTACAATGAGCAGTTCTTC. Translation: CASSFLAGSSYNEQFF.

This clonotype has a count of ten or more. This CDR3 reads CSARGGGAGDTGELFF. For the CDR3, the DNA is TGCAGTGCCAGGGGCGGGGGCGCGGGCGACACCGGGGAGCTGTTTTTT. The rearrangement uses TRBV20-1 and TRBJ2-2; TRBD2 is a possible D gene (7 bases). The CDR3 length is 16 residues. V lost 6 bases and J 3 bases, leaving 20 bases between the germline ends. Germline-derived CDR1 and CDR2 are DFQATT and SNEGSKA (reference sequence).

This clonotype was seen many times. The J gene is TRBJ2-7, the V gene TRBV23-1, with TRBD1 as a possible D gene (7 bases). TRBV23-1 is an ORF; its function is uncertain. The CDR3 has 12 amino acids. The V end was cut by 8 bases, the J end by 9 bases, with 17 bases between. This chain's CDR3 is CASGRGQPLQYF. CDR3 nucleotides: TGCGCCAGCGGGCGGGGACAGCCACTGCAGTACTTC.